This T cell receptor (beta chain) was obtained from a study of cytomegalovirus exposure and HLA in healthy donors. General study results and limits: The Asian-associated ancestry cluster reportedly had fewer N-insertions than the roughly 670-donor mean in a later analysis.

Germline CDR1 and CDR2: GTSNPN and SVGIG (reference sequence). J lost 2 bases, V lost 3 bases, and 12 bases had no gene match. The CDR3 has 16 amino acids. Regarding this clone: Antigen: not known.

Use of 60 Vbeta and 13 Jbeta primers characterized the PCR. The table came from immunoSEQ multiplex PCR; TCRdb's copy has only in-frame clones and leaves some out. The repertoire table contains about 160,000 clones. V and J are TRBV30 and TRBJ2-7, with 8 bases fitting TRBD1. Sequenced: PBMCs. The TCR originated in a man between 25 and 39 years old in good health and CMV-seronegative. The CDR3 region has the DNA TGTGCCTGGAGGTTAATACGGACAGGGAATCCCTACGAGCAGTACTTC. It codes for CAWRLIRTGNPYEQYF.